This T cell receptor beta chain was obtained from a study of Ad26.COV2.S vaccination and SARS-CoV-2 variants. At the level of the study: Donor was in the COV1001 Ad26.COV2.S trial arm. Ad26.COV2.S was injected intramuscularly once or twice, 56 days apart. Points from the study as a whole: Reported findings describe substantial breadth in spike-specific CD8+ and CD4+ T cell responses following vaccination.

Worth noting for this clone: Its target is not known.

V dropped 5 bases and J dropped 0 bases, with 11 bases sitting between them. The CDR3 covers 14 residues. CDR1 is SGHAT, CDR2 FQNNGV, per germline. Treatment indicated: over 15 received Ad26.COV2.S at low or high dose, single or two shots; several received placebo; per-sample allocation not given. Sample collection was performed on day 63 after the first vaccine or placebo injection. The individual, an adult aged 18-55 years, was a donor in Boston. Method: immunoSEQ multiplex PCR; TCRdb's copy keeps in-frame clones and lacks some. There are about 350,000 clones in the sample; 86% occur only once, and roughly 10% lies in the top ten.

This sequence originates from a person aged 18-60 years who received the Ad26.COV2.S COVID-19 vaccine or a placebo. The sample was peripheral blood, taken in a trial of Ad26.COV2.S vaccine versus placebo. V and J are TRBV11-2 and TRBJ2-7; D not certain. The CDR3 is CASSPSRASYEQYF. CDR3 in DNA: TGTGCCAGCAGCCCAAGTCGGGCCTCCTACGAGCAGTACTTC.